This T cell receptor (beta chain) was sequenced during a study of blood T cell repertoires in COVID-19. Study background: T cells, B-cell-depleted T cells, or PBMCs provided the cDNA or gDNA that served as material.

Profiled with immunoSEQ multiplex PCR; TCRdb holds only in-frame clones, not every one. This table has roughly 88,000 clones, 80% to 95% appearing once. V lost 2 bases to trimming and J lost 4 bases; unmatched junction nucleotides: 6. The CDR3 spans 16 residues. CDR1 and CDR2 from the germline V gene are MGHRA and YSYEKL. The chain links TRBV4-1 to TRBJ2-1; TRBD1 agrees at 9 bases. The receptor comes from a woman between 50 and 59 years old in a cohort sampled during active COVID-19. The sample consisted of peripheral blood. CDR3 sequence (DNA): TGCGCCAGCAGCCAAACCGGGACAGGGACATACAATGAGCAGTTCTTC. Its translation is CASSQTGTGTYNEQFF.